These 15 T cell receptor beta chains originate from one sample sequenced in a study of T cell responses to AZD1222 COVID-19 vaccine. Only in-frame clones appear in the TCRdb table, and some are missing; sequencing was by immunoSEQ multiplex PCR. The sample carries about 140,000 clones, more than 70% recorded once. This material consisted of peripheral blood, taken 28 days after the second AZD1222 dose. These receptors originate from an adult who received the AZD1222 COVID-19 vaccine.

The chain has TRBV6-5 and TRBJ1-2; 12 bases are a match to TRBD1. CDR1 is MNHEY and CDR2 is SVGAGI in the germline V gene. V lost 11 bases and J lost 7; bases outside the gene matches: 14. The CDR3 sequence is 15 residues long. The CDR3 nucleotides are TGTGCCTCCATAGCGCCGGGACAGGGGGCCCGTGGCTACACCTTC. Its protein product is CASIAPGQGARGYTF.

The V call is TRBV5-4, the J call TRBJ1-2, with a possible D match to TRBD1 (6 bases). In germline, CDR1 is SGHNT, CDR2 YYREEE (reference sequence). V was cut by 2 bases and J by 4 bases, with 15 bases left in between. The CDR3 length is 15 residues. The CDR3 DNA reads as TGTGCCAGCAGCTTTACCAACAGGGACTCCTATGGCTACACCTTC. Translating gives CASSFTNRDSYGYTF. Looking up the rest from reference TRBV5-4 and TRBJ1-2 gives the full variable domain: ETGVTQSPTHLIKTRGQQVTLRCSSQSGHNTVSWYQQALGQGPQFIFQYYREEENGRGNFPPRFSGLQFPNYSSELNVNALELDDSALYLCASSFTNRDSYGYTFGSGTRLTVV.

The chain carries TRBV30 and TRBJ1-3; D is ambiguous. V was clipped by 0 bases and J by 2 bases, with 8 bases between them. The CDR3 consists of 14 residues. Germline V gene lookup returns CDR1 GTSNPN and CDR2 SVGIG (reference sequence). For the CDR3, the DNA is TGTGCCTGGAGTGTACGTGGAGCTGGAAACACCATATATTTT. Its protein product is CAWSVRGAGNTIYF.

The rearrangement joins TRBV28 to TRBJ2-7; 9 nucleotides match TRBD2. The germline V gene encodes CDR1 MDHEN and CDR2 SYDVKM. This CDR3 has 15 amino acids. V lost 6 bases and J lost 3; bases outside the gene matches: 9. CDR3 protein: CASSLVGTSIYEQYF. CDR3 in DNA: TGTGCCAGCAGCTTGGTCGGGACTAGCATCTACGAGCAGTACTTC.

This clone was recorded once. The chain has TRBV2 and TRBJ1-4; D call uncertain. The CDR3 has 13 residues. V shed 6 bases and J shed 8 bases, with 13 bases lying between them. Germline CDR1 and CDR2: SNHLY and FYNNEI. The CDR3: CASRSERPEKLFF. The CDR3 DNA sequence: TGTGCCAGCAGATCTGAGAGACCCGAAAAACTGTTTTTT.

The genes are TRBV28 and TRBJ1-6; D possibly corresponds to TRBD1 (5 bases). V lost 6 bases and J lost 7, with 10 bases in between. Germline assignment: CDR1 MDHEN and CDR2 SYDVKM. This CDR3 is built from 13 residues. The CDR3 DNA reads TGTGCCAGCAGCGGGACGGCCAATTCACCCCTCCACTTT. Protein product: CASSGTANSPLHF.

DNA of the CDR3: TGTGCCAGCAGCGTGGGGACGGCCACCTACGAGCAGTACTTC. It is translated as CASSVGTATYEQYF. The V and J genes are TRBV9 and TRBJ2-7; TRBD1 or TRBD2 may be the D gene (5 bases each). Germline V lookup: CDR1 SGDLS, CDR2 YYNGEE. V was clipped by 2 bases and J by 2 bases, with 11 bases between them. There are 14 residues in the CDR3.

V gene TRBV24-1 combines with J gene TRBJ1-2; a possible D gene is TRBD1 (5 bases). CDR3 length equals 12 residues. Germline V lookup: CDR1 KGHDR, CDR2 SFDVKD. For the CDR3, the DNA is TGTGCGCGCGGACAAAGGGGCTATGGCTACACCTTC. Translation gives CARGQRGYGYTF.

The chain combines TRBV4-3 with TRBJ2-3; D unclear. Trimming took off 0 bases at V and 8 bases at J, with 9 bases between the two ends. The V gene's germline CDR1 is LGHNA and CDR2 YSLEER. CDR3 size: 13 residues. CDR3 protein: CASSQEGGATQYF. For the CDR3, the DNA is TGCGCCAGCAGCCAAGAAGGTGGAGCTACGCAGTATTTT.

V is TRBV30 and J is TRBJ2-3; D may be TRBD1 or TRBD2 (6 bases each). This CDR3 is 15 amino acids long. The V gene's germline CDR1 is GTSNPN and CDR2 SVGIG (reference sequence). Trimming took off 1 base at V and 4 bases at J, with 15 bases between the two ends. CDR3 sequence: CAWSDGTGAADTQYF. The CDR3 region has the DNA TGTGCCTGGAGTGATGGGACGGGGGCAGCAGATACGCAGTATTTT.

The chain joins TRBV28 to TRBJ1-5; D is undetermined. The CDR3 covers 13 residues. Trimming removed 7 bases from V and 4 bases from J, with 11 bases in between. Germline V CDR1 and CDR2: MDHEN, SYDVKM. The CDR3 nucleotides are TGTGCCAGCAAGGAGGGATGGAATCAGCCCCAGCATTTT. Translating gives CASKEGWNQPQHF.

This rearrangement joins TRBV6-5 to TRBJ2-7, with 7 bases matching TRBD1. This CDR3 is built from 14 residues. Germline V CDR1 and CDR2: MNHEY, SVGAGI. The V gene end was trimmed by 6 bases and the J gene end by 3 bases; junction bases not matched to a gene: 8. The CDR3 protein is CASRTPGQNYEQYF. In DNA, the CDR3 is TGTGCCAGCAGAACACCGGGACAGAACTACGAGCAGTACTTC.

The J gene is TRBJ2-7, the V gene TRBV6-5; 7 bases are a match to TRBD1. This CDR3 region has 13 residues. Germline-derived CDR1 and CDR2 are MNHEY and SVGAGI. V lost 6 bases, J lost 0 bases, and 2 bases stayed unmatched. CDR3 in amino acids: CASRTGISYEQYF. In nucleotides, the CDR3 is TGTGCCAGCAGGACAGGGATCTCCTACGAGCAGTACTTC.

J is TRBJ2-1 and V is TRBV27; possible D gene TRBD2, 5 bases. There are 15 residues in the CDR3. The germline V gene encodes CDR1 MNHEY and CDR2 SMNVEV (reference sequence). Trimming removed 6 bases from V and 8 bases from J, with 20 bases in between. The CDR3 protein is CASRDQNSGKYEQFF. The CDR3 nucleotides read TGTGCCAGCAGAGATCAAAATTCGGGGAAATATGAGCAGTTCTTC.

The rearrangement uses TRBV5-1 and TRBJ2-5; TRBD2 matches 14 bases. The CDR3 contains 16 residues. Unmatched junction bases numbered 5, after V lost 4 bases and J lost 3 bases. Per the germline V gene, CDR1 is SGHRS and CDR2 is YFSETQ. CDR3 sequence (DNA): TGCGCCAGCAGCCCTGGGACTAGCGGGGGTAAAGAGACCCAGTACTTC. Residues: CASSPGTSGGKETQYF.